Below, 30 T cell receptor beta chains from the same sample are listed, as sequenced in a study of tumor and adjacent non-tumor tissue in lung cancer. The template was RNA from unsorted bulk tissue. More than 3 cm separated this lung sample from the edge of the tumor. The library came from three nested PCR rounds adapted from ARM-PCR protocols. Each CDR3 protein gets one entry after TCRdb re-called the multiplex PCR reads with MiXCR. The data contain some 70,000 distinct CDR3 sequences, under 70% of them singletons. Sequencing was done on a sample of distant non-tumor lung tissue. The receptors come from a woman aged 50 to 60 with non-small cell lung cancer.

This CDR3 reads CASSEGQGAGGNTEAFF. CDR3 DNA sequence: TGTGCCAGCAGTGAGGGACAGGGGGCCGGGGGGAACACTGAAGCTTTCTTT. This chain links TRBV2 with TRBJ1-1, with 12 positions matching TRBD1. The trim removed 3 bases at V and 1 base at J, leaving 6 bases unmatched. Germline CDR1 is SNHLY and CDR2 is FYNNEI. The CDR3 has 17 amino acids.

This clonotype was found a few times. The rearrangement uses TRBV5-1 and TRBJ2-3; TRBD2 agrees at 10 bases. Germline loops: CDR1 SGHRS, CDR2 YFSETQ. The CDR3 loop spans 16 amino acids. V gave up 4 bases and J gave up 4 bases; unmatched junction bases: 9. The CDR3 is CASSPQASGSSDTQYF. CDR3 nucleotides: TGCGCCAGCAGCCCTCAGGCTAGCGGGAGCTCAGATACGCAGTATTTT.

The V call is TRBV20-1, the J call TRBJ2-7; D is undetermined. Germline V CDR1 and CDR2: DFQATT, SNEGSKA (reference sequence). The germline V and J ends were trimmed by 0 bases and 2 bases, with 14 bases remaining between them. CDR3 size: 15 residues. The CDR3 is CSARDLAETPYEQYF. The CDR3 region has the DNA TGCAGTGCTAGAGATCTTGCAGAAACTCCCTACGAGCAGTACTTC.

Turning to this clonotype: At one of its ends the junction is not consistent with the germline gene, which may arise from a read error. The rearrangement links TRBV20-1 to TRBJ1-1, with no clear D. In germline, CDR1 is DFQATT, CDR2 SNEGSKA (reference sequence). CDR3 length: 12 residues. The CDR3: CGARSGNTEAFF. CDR3 DNA sequence: TGCGGTGCTAGGTCGGGGAATACTGAAGCTTTCTTT.

The chain links TRBV7-3 to TRBJ1-5; D remains ambiguous. CDR3 length: 17 residues. Germline-derived CDR1 and CDR2 are SGHTA and FQGTGA. Deletions cut 2 bases from V and 3 bases from J, with 17 bases between. CDR3 sequence reads: CASSLPEDGGPNQPQHF. As DNA, the CDR3 is TGTGCCAGCAGCTTACCTGAGGACGGCGGGCCCAATCAGCCCCAGCATTTT.

This clonotype was counted ten times or more. The rearrangement uses TRBV11-3 and TRBJ2-1; D call uncertain. The length of the CDR3 is 15 residues. Germline V lookup: CDR1 SGHNT, CDR2 YENEEA. Trimming left V 1 base short and J 8 bases short, with 15 bases between. The CDR3 region is CASSLGGVLGYEQFF. The CDR3 coding sequence is TGTGCCAGCAGCTTAGGAGGTGTGCTCGGGTATGAGCAGTTCTTC.

A remark on this clonotype: One base away lies a much larger clone, so this may be a sequencing read error. The genes are TRBV12-3 or TRBV12-4 and TRBJ2-5; D is uncertain. The CDR3 spans 15 residues. The V end lost 1 base, the J end lost 1 base, and 10 bases lay between the germline ends. This chain's CDR3 is CASSLELGIQETQYF. The CDR3 DNA reads TGTGCCAGCAGTTTAGAGCTGGGGATCCAAGAGACCCAGTACTTC.

The chain carries TRBV5-8 and TRBJ1-2; D is perhaps TRBD1 (6 bases). The length of the CDR3 is 14 residues. The germline CDR1 and CDR2 sequences are SGHTS and YDEGEE. V dropped 0 bases and J dropped 7 bases, with 13 bases sitting between them. CDR3 sequence: CASSLEEGVAGYTF. The DNA of the CDR3 is TGTGCCAGCAGCTTGGAAGAGGGGGTCGCTGGCTACACCTTC.

The V gene is TRBV2, the J gene TRBJ2-3, with no clear D. Trimming took off 7 bases at V and 0 bases at J, with 14 bases between the two ends. CDR1 SNHLY and CDR2 FYNNEI come from the germline V gene. The CDR3 has 15 amino acids. This chain's CDR3 is CASKWGTLSTDTQYF. For the CDR3, the DNA is TGTGCCAGCAAGTGGGGAACTCTTAGCACAGATACGCAGTATTTT.

As concerns this clonotype: The junction differs from germline at one of its ends, possibly a read error. The CDR3 DNA is TGTGCCAGCGGCTTGCCCGGGGATCGCAAAAACATTCAGTACTTC. Amino acid sequence: CASGLPGDRKNIQYF. The V call is TRBV5-4, the J call TRBJ2-4, with D possibly TRBD2 on 5 matching bases. Germline loops: CDR1 SGHNT, CDR2 YYREEE (reference sequence). This CDR3 comprises 15 residues.

The CDR3 is CASSHDIGLATYNEQFF. The CDR3 region has the DNA TGTGCCAGCAGCCATGATATAGGACTAGCAACCTACAATGAGCAGTTCTTC. V usage is TRBV14 and J usage is TRBJ2-1; 8 bases match TRBD2. The CDR3 length is 17 residues. The trim removed 3 bases at V and 2 bases at J, leaving 9 bases unmatched. Germline CDR1 is SGHDN and CDR2 is FVKESK.

As to this clonotype: The conserved phenylalanine or tryptophan is not found at the CDR3 terminus, so this likely reflects a read error. V gene TRBV28 combines with J gene TRBJ1-5, with 9 bases matching TRBD1. Germline-derived CDR1 and CDR2 are MDHEN and SYDVKM. The CDR3 sequence is 15 residues long. The DNA for the CDR3 is TGTACCAGCAGTCCACCGGGACAGGGAGGGCAGCCCCAGCATTCT. This codes for CTSSPPGQGGQPQHS.

This rearrangement joins TRBV20-1 to TRBJ2-1, with 9 bases identical to TRBD1. Germline loops: CDR1 DFQATT, CDR2 SNEGSKA (reference sequence). The CDR3 is 13 amino acids. The V segment lost 5 bases and the J segment 13 bases; nucleotides outside the gene matches: 12. CDR3 residues: CSAGQGLEWEQFF. CDR3 sequence (DNA): TGCAGTGCTGGACAGGGGCTGGAGTGGGAACAGTTCTTC.

Details on this clonotype: Sequence at one end of the junction differs from germline and may be a read error. V is TRBV11-2 and J is TRBJ1-1, with D possibly matching TRBD1 (6 bases). The CDR3 sequence is 15 residues long. CDR1 is SGHAT and CDR2 is FQNNGV in the germline V gene. For the CDR3, the DNA is TGTACCAGCAGCATAAGACAGGCGGTGAGAACTGAAGCTTTCTTT. It translates to CTSSIRQAVRTEAFF.

Turning to this clonotype: This may come from a read error, since a much larger clone is one base off. The chain is built from TRBV6-6 and TRBJ2-1; TRBD2 might be the D (5 bases). Germline CDR1 reads MNHNY; CDR2 reads SVGAGI (reference sequence). This CDR3 comprises 17 residues. This CDR3 is CASSPFRLAKPGVEQLF. CDR3 DNA sequence: TGTGCCAGCAGCCCTTTCCGGCTAGCCAAACCTGGAGTTGAGCAGTTATTC.

The rearrangement links TRBV7-8 to TRBJ1-3; unclear D gene. The V and J ends lost 8 bases and 4 bases respectively, with 15 bases between them. The CDR3 has 14 residues. CDR1 SGHVS and CDR2 FQNEAQ come from the germline V gene. CDR3: CASRGSYPGNTIYF. As DNA, the CDR3 is TGTGCCAGCCGCGGGAGCTATCCAGGAAACACCATATATTTT.

Comment on this clonotype: This may stem from a read error, because a much larger clone lies one nucleotide away. CDR3 DNA: TGTGCTAGTGATCCTGGGGTAGAGACCCAGTACTTC. Translation: CASDPGVETQYF. The genes are TRBV12-5 and TRBJ2-5; D uncertain. Per the germline V gene, CDR1 is LGHNT and CDR2 is FRNRAP. The V gene lost 7 bases and the J gene lost 4 bases, with 10 bases spanning the gap. This CDR3 has 12 residues. Using reference TRBV12-5 and TRBJ2-5 for the parts outside the CDR3, the full variable domain is DARVTQTPRHKVTEMGQEVTMRCQPILGHNTVFWYRQTMMQGLELLAYFRNRAPLDDSGMPKDRFSAEMPDATLATLKIQPSEPRDSAVYFCASDPGVETQYFGPGTRLLVL.

Regarding this clonotype: This may arise from a read error, as a much more abundant clone is one base away. The rearrangement joins TRBV12-3 or TRBV12-4 to TRBJ1-5; TRBD1 might be the D (6 bases). The germline V and J ends were trimmed by 5 bases and 3 bases, with 17 bases remaining between them. The length of the CDR3 is 16 residues. In nucleotides, the CDR3 is TGTGCCAGCAGTCCCCAGGGGATGAATATCAATCAGCCCCAGCATTTT. Translating it yields CASSPQGMNINQPQHF.

As concerns this clonotype: A much larger clone sits a single nucleotide away, making a read error possible. This is likely a read error, given that the CDR3 carries no conserved phenylalanine or tryptophan at its end. V and J are TRBV4-2 and TRBJ2-2, with 7 bases aligning to TRBD1. The CDR3 runs to 17 residues. CDR1 and CDR2 from the germline V gene are LGHNA and YNFKEQ. Trimming at V came to 1 base and at J to 6 bases, leaving 11 bases not matched to a gene. For the CDR3, the DNA is TGTGCCAGCAGCCAAGTTGGAGCGACAGGGTTCTCCGGGGAGCTGTTTGTT. It codes for CASSQVGATGFSGELFV.

This clonotype showed up just once. This chain uses TRBV6-4 with TRBJ2-3, with D unresolved. This CDR3 contains 15 residues. The V gene lost 4 bases and the J gene lost 2 bases, with 13 bases spanning the gap. Per germline, CDR1 MRHNA and CDR2 SNTAGT. DNA for the CDR3: TGTGCCAGCAGTGTCAGCAGGAGTTTCACAGATACGCAGTATTTT. It is translated as CASSVSRSFTDTQYF.

The chain recombines TRBV30 with TRBJ1-2, with a weak D call TRBD1 (6 bases). The CDR3 is made up of 16 amino acids. V was cut by 0 bases and J by 4 bases, with 18 bases left in between. Germline V gene lookup returns CDR1 GTSNPN and CDR2 SVGIG (reference sequence). Here the CDR3 reads CAWSVQGRSSIYGYTF. For the CDR3, the DNA is TGTGCCTGGAGTGTACAGGGACGTTCTTCAATCTATGGCTACACCTTC.

A remark on this clonotype: This may come from a read error, since a much larger clone is one base off. The chain joins TRBV5-6 to TRBJ1-6, with 8 bases that match TRBD1. The CDR3 is made up of 13 amino acids. Germline CDR1 reads SGHDT; CDR2 reads YYEEEE. The CDR3 DNA reads as TGTGTCAGTTCGACAGGGGATAATTCACCCCTCCACTTT. It translates to CVSSTGDNSPLHF.

As for this clonotype: Since the CDR3 does not end with the conserved phenylalanine or tryptophan, this likely comes from a read error. This chain uses TRBV29-1 with TRBJ2-1, with TRBD2 matching over 7 bases. This CDR3 is built from 14 residues. In germline, CDR1 is SQVTM, CDR2 ANQGSEA. With V trimmed by 6 bases and J by 5 bases, 10 bases remained unmatched. CDR3 nucleotides: TGCAGCGTACGGACTAGTGGGGTAAACAATGAGCAGTTCATC. Protein product: CSVRTSGVNNEQFI.

The gene calls are TRBV11-1 and TRBJ2-1, with 8 bases aligning to TRBD1. V dropped 9 bases and J dropped 3; count of bases not matched to a gene: 13. The germline gives CDR1 SGHAT, CDR2 FQDESV (reference sequence). This CDR3 is built from 16 residues. CDR3 coding DNA: TGTGCCAGTAGCCTACGACAGGGGAGCTTCTACAATGAGCAGTTCTTC. Translated: CASSLRQGSFYNEQFF.

This clonotype was recorded once. Mismatch with germline at one junction end may stem from a read error. This rearrangement joins TRBV6-1 to TRBJ1-2; TRBD1 agrees at 9 bases. CDR1 and CDR2 (germline): MNHNS, SASEGT. This CDR3 has 14 residues. This CDR3 reads CANHIEQGASGCTF. The CDR3, as DNA: TGTGCCAATCACATAGAACAGGGGGCCTCTGGCTGCACCTTC.

In its sample, this clonotype was seen many times. The chain recombines TRBV28 with TRBJ1-1; D is undetermined. Trimming pared 5 bases from V and 4 bases from J, leaving 14 bases between. Per germline, CDR1 MDHEN and CDR2 SYDVKM. The CDR3 spans 14 residues. The CDR3 DNA is TGTGCCAGCAGTCGGAGTCGAATATCCACTGAAGCTTTCTTT. Its protein product is CASSRSRISTEAFF.

This clonotype was seen only a few times. This may arise from a read error, as a much more abundant clone is one base away. The V call is TRBV14, the J call TRBJ2-3; D gene uncertain. Germline V gene sequence: CDR1 SGHDN, CDR2 FVKESK. V gave up 0 bases and J gave up 6 bases, with 7 bases separating them. The CDR3 loop spans 13 amino acids. The CDR3 nucleotides are TGTGCCAGCAGCCAAGATCTACAGGATACGCAGTATTTT. Translation gives CASSQDLQDTQYF.

Note on this clonotype: One end of the junction is discordant with germline, which a read error may explain. The V call is TRBV11-2, the J call TRBJ2-7, with 10 nucleotides matching TRBD1. Per germline, CDR1 SGHAT and CDR2 FQNNGV. This CDR3 is 15 amino acids long. DNA for the CDR3: TGTGACAGCAGCTTTGGGACAGGGGTTACCTACGAACAGTATTTC. Its protein is CDSSFGTGVTYEQYF.

Points on this clonotype: A read error may explain this, as a much larger clone is one base away. The V and J genes are TRBV6-2 or TRBV6-3 and TRBJ2-7; TRBD1 matches at 7 bases. V trimming: 5 bases; J trimming: 0 bases; junction bases outside the gene matches: 4. This CDR3 contains 14 residues. In germline, CDR1 is MNHEY, CDR2 SVGEGT. The CDR3 loop is CASSGTAFSYEQYF. CDR3 sequence (DNA): TGTGCCAGCAGTGGGACAGCATTCTCCTACGAGCAGTACTTC.

This clonotype was counted ten times or more. This chain connects TRBV12-3 or TRBV12-4 to TRBJ2-1, with TRBD2 matching over 9 bases. The CDR3 consists of 16 residues. V shed 2 bases and J 3 bases; nucleotides not matched to a gene: 5. CDR3 amino acids: CASSLMVTSGYNEQFF. The CDR3 nucleotides read TGTGCCAGCAGTTTAATGGTGACTAGCGGCTACAATGAGCAGTTCTTC.